Listed below are T cell receptor beta chains from one sample, sequenced in a study of blood T cell repertoires in COVID-19. This table comes from immunoSEQ multiplex PCR, and its TCRdb copy is limited to in-frame clones, with some not included. This repertoire shows some 100,000 clones, roughly 88% found once; its top ten account for under 7.5%. Sequenced: peripheral blood. Source of these receptors: a woman in her sixties or seventies with acute or convalescent COVID-19. Each CDR3 is given with its conserved first and last residue. The order of the fields is J gene, CDR3 length, V gene, clone size, D gene, CDR3 protein, CDR3 DNA. A D gene is named only where the DNA matches it firmly. Where a row states a size, it is once, few, many or the class of an expanded clone; other rows omit it.

>TRBJ1-2|15|TRBV27|.|TRBD1
CASSLMGLGQGAYTF
TGTGCCAGCAGTTTAATGGGCCTAGGACAGGGGGCCTACACCTTC
>TRBJ2-1|13|TRBV10-1|.|.
CASSERRIDEQFF
TGCGCCAGCAGTGAAAGGAGGATCGATGAGCAGTTCTTC
>TRBJ1-4|14|TRBV6-1|.|.
CASSEWRDNEKLFF
TGTGCCAGCAGTGAATGGAGAGATAATGAAAAACTGTTTTTT
>TRBJ1-2|13|TRBV19|few|.
CASRSATGQGYTF
TGTGCCAGTAGATCAGCCACAGGGCAGGGCTACACCTTC
>TRBJ2-7|15|TRBV28|.|.
CASSFPRGTSYEQYF
TGTGCCAGCAGTTTCCCGCGGGGGACATCCTACGAGCAGTACTTC
>TRBJ2-2|16|TRBV4-1|.|.
CASSQGGGANTGELFF
TGCGCCAGCAGCCAAGGTGGCGGCGCGAACACCGGGGAGCTGTTTTTT
>TRBJ1-5|15|TRBV7-9|.|TRBD1
CASSPLGDRGQPQHF
TGTGCCAGCAGCCCCTTAGGGGACAGGGGTCAGCCCCAGCATTTT
>TRBJ1-2|12|TRBV5-8|.|TRBD1
CASSFDRGGYTF
TGTGCCAGCAGCTTTGACAGGGGTGGCTACACCTTC
>TRBJ1-5|14|TRBV7-2|.|TRBD1
CASSSDREVQPQHF
TGTGCCAGCAGCTCGGACAGGGAGGTACAGCCCCAGCATTTT
>TRBJ1-2|14|TRBV9|.|.
CASSLALRAGGYTF
TGTGCCAGCAGCCTAGCCCTCAGGGCCGGTGGCTACACCTTC
>TRBJ1-5|14|TRBV6-2/TRBV6-3|once|.
CASSYAGSNQPQHF
TGTGCCAGCAGTTACGCAGGGAGCAATCAGCCCCAGCATTTT
>TRBJ1-3|10|TRBV6-5|.|.
CASRRNTIYF
TGTGCCAGCCGGAGGAACACCATATATTTT
>TRBJ1-1|14|TRBV28|.|.
CASSLRHPNTEAFF
TGTGCCAGCAGTTTAAGACACCCGAACACTGAAGCTTTCTTT
>TRBJ2-7|14|TRBV23-1|.|.
CASSQSTEPYEQYF
TGCGCCAGCAGTCAATCGACAGAGCCCTACGAGCAGTACTTC
>TRBJ1-6|13|TRBV7-9|few|.
CASSPTAGSPLHF
TGTGCCAGCAGCCCAACTGCAGGGTCACCCCTCCACTTT
>TRBJ2-5|14|TRBV11-2|.|TRBD1
CASSRDSLRETQYF
TGTGCCAGCAGCCGGGACAGCTTAAGAGAGACCCAGTACTTC
>TRBJ1-3|16|TRBV3-1/TRBV3-2|.|TRBD1
CASSDPGQGGGNTIYF
TGTGCCAGCAGCGACCCCGGACAGGGTGGCGGAAACACCATATATTTT
>TRBJ1-5|15|TRBV7-9|.|.
CASRDSRYSNQPQHF
TGTGCCAGCAGGGACAGCCGTTATAGCAATCAGCCCCAGCATTTT
>TRBJ1-2|15|TRBV3-1/TRBV3-2|.|TRBD1
CASSQAAGGNYGYTF
TGTGCCAGCAGCCAAGCGGCAGGGGGTAACTATGGCTACACCTTC
>TRBJ2-5|12|TRBV12-3/TRBV12-4|.|.
CASSTGWETQYF
TGTGCCAGCAGTACAGGGTGGGAGACCCAGTACTTC
>TRBJ2-5|17|TRBV14|.|TRBD1
CASSQDWDRGRLETQYF
TGTGCCAGCAGCCAAGATTGGGACAGGGGGCGGTTGGAGACCCAGTACTTC
>TRBJ1-1|13|TRBV27|.|.
CASSFGMNTEAFF
TGTGCCAGCAGTTTTGGCATGAACACTGAAGCTTTCTTT
>TRBJ2-3|16|TRBV19|once|TRBD1
CASSIGGDRATDTQYF
TGTGCCAGTAGTATTGGGGGGGACAGGGCCACAGATACGCAGTATTTT
>TRBJ2-1|16|TRBV18|.|.
CASSPRTVRAYNEQFF
TGTGCCAGCTCACCACGGACTGTCCGGGCCTACAATGAGCAGTTCTTC
>TRBJ1-2|13|TRBV9|.|.
CASSVMGRAGYTF
TGTGCCAGCAGCGTGATGGGGAGGGCTGGCTACACCTTC
>TRBJ2-7|13|TRBV9|.|.
CASSLQEDYEQYF
TGTGCCAGCAGCCTACAGGAAGACTACGAGCAGTACTTC
>TRBJ2-4|17|TRBV15|.|.
CATSRDRRTRTKNIQYF
TGTGCCACCAGCAGAGATAGAAGAACTAGAACCAAAAACATTCAGTACTTC
>TRBJ2-3|16|TRBV18|.|.
CASSPLGSGSTDTQYF
TGTGCCAGCTCACCACTCGGGTCGGGAAGCACAGATACGCAGTATTTT
>TRBJ2-1|14|TRBV24-1|.|.
CATSGQALYNEQFF
TGTGCCACCAGTGGCCAGGCGCTCTACAATGAGCAGTTCTTC
>TRBJ2-5|12|TRBV24-1|once|TRBD2
CATSSGRETQYF
TGTGCCACCTCTAGCGGGAGAGAGACCCAGTACTTC
>TRBJ1-6|14|TRBV5-5|once|TRBD1
CASSGTGLNSPLHF
TGTGCCAGCAGCGGGACAGGGTTAAATTCACCCCTCCACTTT
>TRBJ2-7|14|TRBV28|.|TRBD2
CASSLFAGVSEQYF
TGTGCCAGCAGTTTATTTGCGGGAGTCTCCGAGCAGTACTTC
>TRBJ2-2|16|TRBV5-1|.|TRBD1
CASSRTGQTNTGELFF
TGCGCCAGCAGCCGAACGGGACAGACGAACACCGGGGAGCTGTTTTTT
>TRBJ1-2|15|TRBV21-1|.|.
CASSSPDRVRDGYTF
TGTGCCAGCAGCAGTCCCGACAGGGTACGGGATGGCTACACCTTC
>TRBJ1-2|15|TRBV6-1|.|.
CASSEALQGLGGYTF
TGTGCCAGCAGTGAAGCGCTTCAGGGGCTTGGGGGCTACACCTTC
>TRBJ2-5|12|TRBV15|.|.
CATSRIEETQYF
TGTGCCACCAGCAGAATAGAGGAGACCCAGTACTTC
>TRBJ2-3|13|TRBV3-1/TRBV3-2|.|.
CASRGTYTDTQYF
TGTGCCAGTAGGGGGACCTACACAGATACGCAGTATTTT
>TRBJ2-4|16|TRBV21-1|.|.
CASSKGMGPAKNIQYF
TGTGCCAGCAGCAAAGGGATGGGGCCAGCCAAAAACATTCAGTACTTC
>TRBJ2-1|17|TRBV18|.|TRBD2
CASSPGTSGLSYNEQFF
TGTGCCAGCTCACCAGGGACTAGCGGGCTCTCCTACAATGAGCAGTTCTTC
>TRBJ2-1|16|TRBV5-1|.|TRBD2
CASSMLAGMSYNEQFF
TGCGCCAGCAGCATGCTAGCGGGAATGTCCTACAATGAGCAGTTCTTC
>TRBJ2-1|16|TRBV11-2|.|TRBD1
CASSFQPGQGNNEQFF
TGTGCCAGCAGCTTCCAACCGGGACAGGGTAACAATGAGCAGTTCTTC
>TRBJ2-3|14|TRBV5-5|.|TRBD1
CASSRGTGRDTQYF
TGTGCCAGCAGCCGGGGGACAGGGAGGGATACGCAGTATTTT
>TRBJ1-5|16|TRBV19|.|.
CASSIIAGKGNQPQHF
TGTGCCAGTAGTATAATCGCGGGTAAGGGCAATCAGCCCCAGCATTTT
>TRBJ2-1|15|TRBV24-1|.|.
CATSDLEGGADEQFF
TGTGCCACCAGTGATTTGGAGGGCGGGGCGGATGAGCAGTTCTTC
>TRBJ1-2|14|TRBV7-3|.|.
CASSLMGAGDGYTF
TGTGCCAGCAGCTTAATGGGGGCGGGAGATGGCTACACCTTC
>TRBJ1-1|14|TRBV14|.|TRBD1
CASSQPTGGPEAFF
TGTGCCAGCAGCCAGCCGACAGGGGGCCCTGAAGCTTTCTTT
>TRBJ2-3|13|TRBV6-1|.|.
CASSEGGDVTQYF
TGTGCCAGCAGTGAAGGAGGTGATGTTACGCAGTATTTT
>TRBJ2-3|15|TRBV5-1|.|.
CASSLDGVSTDTQYF
TGCGCCAGCAGCTTGGACGGGGTTAGCACAGATACGCAGTATTTT
>TRBJ1-1|15|TRBV14|.|TRBD1
CASSLRTGLNTEAFF
TGTGCCAGCAGCCTCCGGACAGGCTTGAACACTGAAGCTTTCTTT
>TRBJ2-1|12|TRBV6-2/TRBV6-3|once|.
CASSYSGGEQFF
TGTGCCAGCAGTTACTCGGGGGGTGAGCAGTTCTTC
>TRBJ1-5|14|TRBV15|.|.
CATSSRDTDQPQHF
TGTGCCACCAGCAGCCGGGACACAGATCAGCCCCAGCATTTT